This T cell receptor (beta chain) was retrieved from a study of vaccination effects on CD4 cells after COVID-19. General study results and limits: Healthy vaccine recipients' vaccine-induced clones were almost all SARS-CoV-2 mono-reactive.

Produced via immunoSEQ multiplex PCR; TCRdb's table is partial and in-frame only. Altogether around 66,000 clones are present, 75% being singletons, with the ten largest covering about 3.5%. ViraFEST used viral peptide pools to expand antigen-specific CD4+ T cells before sequencing. Following a roughly ten-day culture, CD4+ T cells were purified. Vaccinees lacked prior SARS-CoV-2 infection and tested negative for nucleocapsid antibodies. On both days 3 and 7, half of the culture medium was replaced with IL-2 medium. Trimming took off 0 bases at V and 2 bases at J, with 9 bases between the two ends. CDR1 is SGHDT, CDR2 YYEEEE, per germline. The CDR3 extends over 14 amino acids. This clone was seen a single time. No antigen is known for it.

The J gene is TRBJ2-7, the V gene TRBV5-6, with D possibly matching TRBD1 (5 bases). The sequence was collected from a human donor who received a COVID-19 vaccine. Specimen: CD4+ T cells from PBMCs cultured with HCoV-OC43 spike peptides, collected before COVID-19 vaccination. Noted subset: HCoV-OC43 spike overlapping peptide pool stimulation. As DNA, the CDR3 is TGTGCCAGCAGCTTGGCGTGGGGCGCCTACGAGCAGTACGTC. Translation gives CASSLAWGAYEQYV.